This T cell receptor (beta chain) was sequenced during a study of T cell changes during pregnancy in multiple sclerosis. Libraries were prepared by immunoSEQ multiplex PCR; TCRdb keeps only in-frame clonotypes and omits some of them. This sample yields some 54,000 clones, of which just over 90% are seen a single time; approximately 1.7% belongs to the top ten. Losses at the gene ends were 5 bases for V and 2 bases for J; bases not matched to a gene: 15. The CDR3 spans 18 residues. The germline V gene has CDR1 MNHEY and CDR2 SMNVEV (reference sequence). This specimen consisted of peripheral blood, obtained after pregnancy. V is TRBV27 and J is TRBJ2-1; 7 bases map to TRBD2. The TCR comes from a female donor with multiple sclerosis, enrolled in a pregnancy study. CDR3 residues: CASSPLLRRESTYNEQFF. The DNA for the CDR3 is TGTGCCAGCAGTCCACTACTTAGGCGGGAGTCAACCTACAATGAGCAGTTCTTC.